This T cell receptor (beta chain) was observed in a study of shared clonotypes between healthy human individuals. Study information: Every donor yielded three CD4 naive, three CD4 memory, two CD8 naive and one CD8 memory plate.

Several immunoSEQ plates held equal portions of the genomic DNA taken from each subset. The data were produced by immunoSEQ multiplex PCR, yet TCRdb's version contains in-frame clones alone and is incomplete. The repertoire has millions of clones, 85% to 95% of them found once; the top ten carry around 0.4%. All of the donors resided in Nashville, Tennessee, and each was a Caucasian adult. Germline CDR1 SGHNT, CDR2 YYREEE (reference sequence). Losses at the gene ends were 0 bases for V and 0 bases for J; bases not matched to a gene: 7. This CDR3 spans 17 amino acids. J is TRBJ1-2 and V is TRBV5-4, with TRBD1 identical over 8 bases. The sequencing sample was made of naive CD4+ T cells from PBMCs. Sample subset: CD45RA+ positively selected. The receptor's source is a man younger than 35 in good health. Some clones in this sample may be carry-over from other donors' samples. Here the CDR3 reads CASSLEGPTGANYGYTF. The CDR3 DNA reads TGTGCCAGCAGCTTGGAAGGCCCGACAGGGGCTAACTATGGCTACACCTTC.